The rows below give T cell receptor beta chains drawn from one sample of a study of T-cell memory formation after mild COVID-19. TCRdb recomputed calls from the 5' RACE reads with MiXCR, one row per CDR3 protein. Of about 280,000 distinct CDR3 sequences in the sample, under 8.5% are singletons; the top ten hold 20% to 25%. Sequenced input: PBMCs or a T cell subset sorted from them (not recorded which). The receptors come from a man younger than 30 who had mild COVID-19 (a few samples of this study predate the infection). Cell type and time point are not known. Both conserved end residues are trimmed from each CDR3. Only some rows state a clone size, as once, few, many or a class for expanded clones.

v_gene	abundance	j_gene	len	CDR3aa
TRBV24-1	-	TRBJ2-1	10	ATRDSYNEQF
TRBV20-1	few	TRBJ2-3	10	SARGHTDTQY
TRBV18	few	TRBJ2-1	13	ASSQTSGGAGEQF
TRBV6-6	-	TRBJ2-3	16	ASSSRSGGAWGTDTQY
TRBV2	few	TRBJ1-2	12	ASSDGRVVVGYT
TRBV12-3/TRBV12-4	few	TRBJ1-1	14	ASSLLGGMGNTEAF
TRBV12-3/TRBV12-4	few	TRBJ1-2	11	ASSLDRVYGYT
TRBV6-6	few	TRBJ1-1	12	ASSYYGQNTEAF
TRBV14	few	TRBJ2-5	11	ASSPASGQTQY
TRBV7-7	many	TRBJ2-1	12	ASSYGPVGGEQF
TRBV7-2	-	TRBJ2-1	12	ASNLAGVYNEQF